The 16 T cell receptor beta chains given below trace back to one sample, sequenced in a study of PD-L1 blockade in urothelial cancer. As for time point: peripheral blood 6 weeks after treatment start. Measured with immunoSEQ multiplex PCR; TCRdb has only the in-frame clones, and not every one. The sample shows around 100,000 clones, around 93% of them seen only once. The source material was PBMCs, sampled around atezolizumab (anti-PD-L1) treatment. The receptor source for this set is a man between 60 and 75 years old with urothelial cancer.

The J gene is TRBJ2-7, the V gene TRBV11-2, with D possibly TRBD1 on 6 matching bases. CDR3 length: 14 amino acids. With 5 bases removed from V and 2 bases from J, the gap between germline ends came to 13 bases. Germline lookup yields CDR1 SGHAT and CDR2 FQNNGV. The CDR3: CASSIPGDAYEQYF. The CDR3 region has the DNA TGTGCCAGCAGCATCCCAGGGGACGCCTACGAGCAGTACTTC.

V is TRBV28 and J is TRBJ1-3, with D unclear. CDR3 size: 16 residues. V lost 10 bases to trimming and J lost 4 bases, with 23 bases between them. Germline lookup yields CDR1 MDHEN and CDR2 SYDVKM. CDR3 nucleotides: TGTGCCACCCTCAGTTTACGGGGTGGATTAGGAAACACCATATATTTT. Residues: CATLSLRGGLGNTIYF.

The genes are TRBV5-8 and TRBJ2-3; D is unclear. The CDR3 contains 15 residues. CDR1 is SGHTS, CDR2 YDEGEE, per germline. Trimming cost V 0 bases and J 1 base, with 9 bases left between them. For the CDR3, the DNA is TGTGCCAGCAGCTTGGCGGGTCTACGCACAGATACGCAGTATTTT. It encodes CASSLAGLRTDTQYF.

The J gene is TRBJ2-5, the V gene TRBV5-8, with TRBD2 matching 8 bases. J lost 0 bases, V lost 2 bases, and 6 bases had no gene match. The CDR3 is made up of 16 amino acids. Germline V lookup: CDR1 SGHTS, CDR2 YDEGEE. The CDR3 region is CASSFIAGPDQETQYF. As DNA, the CDR3 is TGTGCCAGCAGCTTCATAGCGGGGCCTGACCAAGAGACCCAGTACTTC.

V usage is TRBV20-1 and J usage is TRBJ2-1; 7 bases agree with TRBD1. The CDR3 is 11 amino acids. The germline V gene encodes CDR1 DFQATT and CDR2 SNEGSKA (reference sequence). V lost 6 bases to trimming and J lost 10 bases; unmatched junction nucleotides: 6. CDR3 residues: CSAYDREEQFF. CDR3 nucleotides: TGCAGTGCGTACGACAGGGAAGAGCAGTTCTTC.

The V and J genes are TRBV9 and TRBJ2-6, with D perhaps matching TRBD2 (5 bases). The V gene's germline CDR1 is SGDLS and CDR2 YYNGEE. Deletions cut 4 bases from V and 1 base from J, with 9 bases between. This CDR3 contains 15 residues. Written as DNA, the CDR3 is TGTGCCAGCAGCCCTCCGGGGTCTGGGGCCAACGTCCTGACTTTC. Translated: CASSPPGSGANVLTF.

This clone is a singleton in its sample. The chain recombines TRBV4-2 with TRBJ1-1; a weak D match, TRBD1 (5 bases). The CDR3 sequence is 16 residues long. V lost 1 base, J lost 2 bases, and 14 bases lay in between. Germline values: CDR1 LGHNA, CDR2 YNFKEQ. CDR3 loop: CASSQGQGGPNTEAFF. The CDR3 region has the DNA TGTGCCAGCAGCCAAGGGCAGGGAGGGCCCAACACTGAAGCTTTCTTT.

This chain connects TRBV7-9 to TRBJ2-1; possible D gene TRBD2, 6 bases. CDR3 length: 16 residues. V was trimmed by 5 bases and J by 4 bases, leaving 18 bases between them. Germline assignment: CDR1 SEHNR and CDR2 FQNEAQ (reference sequence). The DNA for the CDR3 is TGTGCCAGCAGCGGAGGGGCCAGCGGGCGTTACAATGAGCAGTTCTTC. It yields the protein CASSGGASGRYNEQFF.

The chain links TRBV5-1 to TRBJ2-7; D possibly corresponds to TRBD2 (6 bases). The V and J ends lost 0 bases and 4 bases respectively, with 14 bases between them. The V gene's germline CDR1 is SGHRS and CDR2 YFSETQ. The CDR3 spans 15 residues. CDR3 protein: CASSLEVAAAYEQYF. CDR3 sequence (DNA): TGCGCCAGCAGCTTGGAGGTAGCGGCAGCTTACGAGCAGTACTTC.

In regard to this clone: The sample holds other DNA sequences that translate to the same CDR3. The rearrangement links TRBV2 to TRBJ2-7; 9 bases map to TRBD1. V lost 3 bases to trimming and J lost 3 bases; unmatched junction nucleotides: 3. The CDR3 consists of 14 residues. Germline assignment: CDR1 SNHLY and CDR2 FYNNEI. The CDR3 loop reads CASSDQGQGYEQYF. The DNA of the CDR3 is TGTGCCAGCAGTGACCAGGGACAGGGCTACGAGCAGTACTTC.

The rearrangement uses TRBV28 and TRBJ2-7, with a tentative D call TRBD1 (5 bases). Trimming left V 1 base short and J 12 bases short, with 19 bases between. The CDR3 loop spans 14 amino acids. Germline CDR1 and CDR2: MDHEN and SYDVKM. For the CDR3, the DNA is TGTGCCAGCAGTTTATCGGACACCTCTACTATCTTGTACTTC. It codes for CASSLSDTSTILYF.

This sequence joins TRBV4-2 and TRBJ2-5; 7 bases are shared with TRBD2. J was trimmed by 0 bases and V by 0 bases; bases with no gene match: 4. The CDR3 totals 16 residues. Germline assignment: CDR1 LGHNA and CDR2 YNFKEQ. DNA of the CDR3: TGTGCCAGCAGCCAAGATCTGCGGGGGTACCAAGAGACCCAGTACTTC. The encoded protein is CASSQDLRGYQETQYF.

The V and J genes are TRBV7-8 and TRBJ1-1; D unclear. CDR1 and CDR2 (germline): SGHVS, FQNEAQ. The CDR3 totals 15 residues. Trimming removed 1 base from V and 1 base from J, with 10 bases in between. CDR3 residues: CASSLEASGNTEAFF. The CDR3 DNA reads TGTGCCAGCAGCTTAGAAGCCTCAGGGAACACTGAAGCTTTCTTT.

The chain links TRBV27 to TRBJ2-7; 8 positions agree with TRBD2. CDR1 and CDR2 (germline): MNHEY, SMNVEV (reference sequence). The CDR3 loop spans 14 amino acids. Losses at the gene ends were 5 bases for V and 3 bases for J; bases not matched to a gene: 6. In DNA, the CDR3 is TGTGCCAGCAGTCACCGCGGGAGGAACTACGAGCAGTACTTC. It is translated as CASSHRGRNYEQYF.

This chain joins TRBV7-3 and TRBJ2-3; TRBD2 matches 11 bases. The CDR3 has 17 residues. Losses at the gene ends were 1 base for V and 8 bases for J; bases not matched to a gene: 11. The germline CDR1 and CDR2 sequences are SGHTA and FQGTGA. The CDR3 is CASSLSSLAGGQGTQYF. The CDR3 coding sequence is TGTGCCAGCAGCTTAAGTTCGCTAGCGGGGGGTCAGGGTACGCAGTATTTT. The complete variable domain, with remaining parts taken from reference TRBV7-3 and TRBJ2-3, reads GAGVSQTPSNKVTEKGKYVELRCDPISGHTALYWYRQSLGQGPEFLIYFQGTGAADDSGLPNDRFFAVRPEGSVSTLKIQRTERGDSAVYLCASSLSSLAGGQGTQYFGPGTRLTVL.

This clone has just one count. This chain uses TRBV11-2 with TRBJ2-3; D remains ambiguous. The germline CDR1 and CDR2 sequences are SGHAT and FQNNGV. V was pared by 3 bases and J by 3 bases, with 10 bases between. The CDR3 is 14 residues long. CDR3 amino acids: CASSLVLPTDTQYF. Here the CDR3 DNA reads TGTGCCAGCAGCTTGGTACTCCCGACAGATACGCAGTATTTT.